A selection of T cell receptor beta chains follows, all from one sample in a study of metastatic and nonmetastatic thyroid tumors. TCRdb reanalyzed the PCR reads with MiXCR. The sample lists tens of thousands of clones, approximately 20% occurring once. Source material: blood. These receptors were collected from a female donor with papillary thyroid cancer or a benign thyroid nodule (not recorded which). Some clones in this sample may be carry-over from other donors' samples. The CDR3 runs from the conserved cysteine through the conserved F or W. The order of the fields is CDR3 length, clone size, D gene, J gene, V gene, CDR3 DNA, CDR3 protein. A D gene is named only where the DNA matches it firmly. A clone size is listed for some rows: how often the clone was seen (once, few, many), or a class if it is expanded.

CDR3 length: 13; clone size: many; D gene: NA; J gene: TRBJ2-5; V gene: TRBV20-1; CDR3 DNA: TGCAGTGCTAGAGTTCGGGGTCCAGAGACTCAGTACTTC; CDR3 protein: CSARVRGPETQYF
CDR3 length: 17; clone size: many; D gene: NA; J gene: TRBJ2-5; V gene: TRBV28; CDR3 DNA: TGTGCCAGCAGTCCTTCGGGAGATCGTTCTGGGCGTCAGACCCAGTACTTC; CDR3 protein: CASSPSGDRSGRQTQYF
CDR3 length: 18; clone size: NA; D gene: TRBD2; J gene: TRBJ2-5; V gene: TRBV28; CDR3 DNA: TGTGGCAGCAGTTTACAGGGACTAGCGGGAGGCGGGCAAGAGACCCTGTACTTC; CDR3 protein: CGSSLQGLAGGGQETLYF
CDR3 length: 16; clone size: many; D gene: NA; J gene: TRBJ1-2; V gene: TRBV7-3; CDR3 DNA: TGTGCCAGCAGGTCAAAGTCAGGCTGGTCCATGGAAGGCTACACCTTC; CDR3 protein: CASRSKSGWSMEGYTF
CDR3 length: 14; clone size: many; D gene: NA; J gene: TRBJ2-7; V gene: TRBV18; CDR3 DNA: TGTGCCAGCTCACCATCCAGGGCCACCTACGAGCAGTACTTC; CDR3 protein: CASSPSRATYEQYF
CDR3 length: 13; clone size: NA; D gene: NA; J gene: TRBJ2-1; V gene: TRBV11-2; CDR3 DNA: TGTGCCAGCATCTTGGGTAGCGGCAATGATCAGTTCTTC; CDR3 protein: CASILGSGNDQFF
CDR3 length: 14; clone size: medium-sized; D gene: TRBD1; J gene: TRBJ2-5; V gene: TRBV6-1; CDR3 DNA: TGTGCCAGCAGTGAGGAAGGGACAGCAGAGACCCAGTACTTC; CDR3 protein: CASSEEGTAETQYF
CDR3 length: 14; clone size: many; D gene: NA; J gene: TRBJ2-5; V gene: TRBV28; CDR3 DNA: TGTGCCACCAGACAACGGGCGGGGCAAGAGACCCAGTACTTC; CDR3 protein: CATRQRAGQETQYF
CDR3 length: 16; clone size: many; D gene: NA; J gene: TRBJ1-3; V gene: TRBV28; CDR3 DNA: TGTGCCAGCAGTTTACCAGGATCGGCCTCTGGAAACACCATATATTTT; CDR3 protein: CASSLPGSASGNTIYF
CDR3 length: 13; clone size: many; D gene: NA; J gene: TRBJ2-5; V gene: TRBV20-1; CDR3 DNA: TGCAGTGCTTTAAAACTAGGACCAGAGACCCAGTACTTC; CDR3 protein: CSALKLGPETQYF
CDR3 length: 15; clone size: NA; D gene: NA; J gene: TRBJ1-5; V gene: TRBV20-1; CDR3 DNA: TGCAGTGCTAGAGATGAAATGGGGGACAATCAGCCCCAGCATTTT; CDR3 protein: CSARDEMGDNQPQHF
CDR3 length: 16; clone size: NA; D gene: TRBD1; J gene: TRBJ2-2; V gene: TRBV24-1; CDR3 DNA: TGTGCCACCAGTGATTTGCACAGGGGTGTCACCGGGGAGCTGTTTTTT; CDR3 protein: CATSDLHRGVTGELFF
CDR3 length: 14; clone size: many; D gene: NA; J gene: TRBJ2-3; V gene: TRBV19; CDR3 DNA: TGTGCCAGTAGTTACGAGGCAGGGACAGATACGCAGTATTTT; CDR3 protein: CASSYEAGTDTQYF
CDR3 length: 15; clone size: many; D gene: NA; J gene: TRBJ1-5; V gene: TRBV5-6; CDR3 DNA: TGTGCCAGCAGCTTGCCGGCGGGCAACAATCAGCCCCAGCATTTT; CDR3 protein: CASSLPAGNNQPQHF
CDR3 length: 14; clone size: NA; D gene: NA; J gene: TRBJ1-1; V gene: TRBV28; CDR3 DNA: TGTGCCAGCAGTTTAGGTTGGCAGACCCTTAAGGCTTTCTTT; CDR3 protein: CASSLGWQTLKAFF
CDR3 length: 15; clone size: NA; D gene: TRBD1; J gene: TRBJ1-5; V gene: TRBV30; CDR3 DNA: TGTGCCTGGAGCCTAGGGACAGAGCGAAATCAGCCCCAGCATTTT; CDR3 protein: CAWSLGTERNQPQHF
CDR3 length: 16; clone size: many; D gene: TRBD2; J gene: TRBJ2-1; V gene: TRBV20-1; CDR3 DNA: TGCAGTGCTACCGACGTAGCGGGAGAGAGGTACAATGAGCAGTTCTTC; CDR3 protein: CSATDVAGERYNEQFF
CDR3 length: 14; clone size: many; D gene: NA; J gene: TRBJ1-4; V gene: TRBV19; CDR3 DNA: TGTGCCAGTGGCGCGGGGGGACTCCGGGAAAAACTGTTTTTT; CDR3 protein: CASGAGGLREKLFF
CDR3 length: 18; clone size: NA; D gene: NA; J gene: TRBJ2-1; V gene: TRBV11-2; CDR3 DNA: TGTGCCAGCAGCACTGGACGGCTGGTCAGCGAGACCTACAATGAGCAGTTCTTC; CDR3 protein: CASSTGRLVSETYNEQFF
CDR3 length: 12; clone size: many; D gene: NA; J gene: TRBJ1-2; V gene: TRBV27; CDR3 DNA: TGTGCCAGCAGTCCCGGCGGGCGTGGCTACACCTTC; CDR3 protein: CASSPGGRGYTF
CDR3 length: 13; clone size: few; D gene: NA; J gene: TRBJ2-2; V gene: TRBV28; CDR3 DNA: TGTGCCACGCCCAAGGGCGAGACCGGGGAGCTGTCTTTT; CDR3 protein: CATPKGETGELSF
CDR3 length: 13; clone size: many; D gene: TRBD1; J gene: TRBJ2-7; V gene: TRBV12-3/TRBV12-4; CDR3 DNA: TGTGCCAGCAGTTTGGACAGGGGAGGCGAGCAGTACTTC; CDR3 protein: CASSLDRGGEQYF
CDR3 length: 13; clone size: few; D gene: NA; J gene: TRBJ1-1; V gene: TRBV10-2; CDR3 DNA: TGCGCCAGCAGTTCTCAGGCTAACACTGAAGCTTTCTTT; CDR3 protein: CASSSQANTEAFF
CDR3 length: 13; clone size: many; D gene: NA; J gene: TRBJ2-7; V gene: TRBV3-1; CDR3 DNA: TGTGCCAGCAGCCAAGGTTATGCCTACGAGCAGTACTTC; CDR3 protein: CASSQGYAYEQYF
CDR3 length: 15; clone size: many; D gene: NA; J gene: TRBJ1-4; V gene: TRBV6-1; CDR3 DNA: TGTGCCAGCAGTGCCCCAGGCGGGGCGGATGAAAAACTGTTTTTT; CDR3 protein: CASSAPGGADEKLFF
CDR3 length: 14; clone size: many; D gene: NA; J gene: TRBJ2-5; V gene: TRBV9; CDR3 DNA: TGTGCCAGCAGCGGAGCGGCAGGGCGCGAGACCCAGTACTTC; CDR3 protein: CASSGAAGRETQYF
CDR3 length: 13; clone size: once; D gene: NA; J gene: TRBJ2-1; V gene: TRBV20-1; CDR3 DNA: TGCAGTGCCGGTACTCAGGGGGGTTTGGGGCAGTTCTTC; CDR3 protein: CSAGTQGGLGQFF
CDR3 length: 13; clone size: NA; D gene: NA; J gene: TRBJ2-7; V gene: TRBV5-1; CDR3 DNA: TGCGCCAGCAGCCCGTGGGACGGCAACGAGCAGTACTTC; CDR3 protein: CASSPWDGNEQYF
CDR3 length: 15; clone size: many; D gene: TRBD1; J gene: TRBJ2-5; V gene: TRBV12-5; CDR3 DNA: TGTGCTAGTGGTTTGGACACAGGGGGGAGAGAGACCCAGTACTTC; CDR3 protein: CASGLDTGGRETQYF
CDR3 length: 11; clone size: many; D gene: NA; J gene: TRBJ2-2; V gene: TRBV6-2/TRBV6-3; CDR3 DNA: TGTGCCACACGAGGGTACTCGGAGCTGTTTTTT; CDR3 protein: CATRGYSELFF
CDR3 length: 14; clone size: many; D gene: NA; J gene: TRBJ2-7; V gene: TRBV2; CDR3 DNA: TGTGCCAGCAGTGAAGCGCGAGGGGGGGTCGAGCAGTACTTC; CDR3 protein: CASSEARGGVEQYF
CDR3 length: 14; clone size: many; D gene: NA; J gene: TRBJ2-7; V gene: TRBV28; CDR3 DNA: TGTGCCAGCAGTTTGAGTAGCGGAAACTACGAGCAGTACTTC; CDR3 protein: CASSLSSGNYEQYF
CDR3 length: 18; clone size: NA; D gene: TRBD2; J gene: TRBJ2-3; V gene: TRBV20-1; CDR3 DNA: TGCAGTGCTAGAGGGAGGAGCGGGAGAGGGGGATCAGAGGATACGCAGTATTTT; CDR3 protein: CSARGRSGRGGSEDTQYF
CDR3 length: 12; clone size: NA; D gene: NA; J gene: TRBJ1-6; V gene: TRBV20-1; CDR3 DNA: TGCAGTGCGAGATCAGGGGATTCACCCCTCCACTTT; CDR3 protein: CSARSGDSPLHF
CDR3 length: 16; clone size: many; D gene: NA; J gene: TRBJ1-2; V gene: TRBV10-3; CDR3 DNA: TGTGCCATCAGTGAGACAACAGGGAGGCGTAACTATGGCTACACCTTC; CDR3 protein: CAISETTGRRNYGYTF
CDR3 length: 12; clone size: many; D gene: NA; J gene: TRBJ1-2; V gene: TRBV28; CDR3 DNA: TGTGCCAGCAGAAAAGACAGGCCCGTATACACCTTC; CDR3 protein: CASRKDRPVYTF
CDR3 length: 15; clone size: many; D gene: NA; J gene: TRBJ2-7; V gene: TRBV11-2; CDR3 DNA: TGTGCCAGCAGCTTATTTAGGCAGCTTCCCTACGAGCAGTACTTC; CDR3 protein: CASSLFRQLPYEQYF
CDR3 length: 15; clone size: NA; D gene: NA; J gene: TRBJ1-5; V gene: TRBV28; CDR3 DNA: TGTGCCAGCAGTTTCCCAGACAGATTTAATCAGCCCCAGCATTTT; CDR3 protein: CASSFPDRFNQPQHF
CDR3 length: 14; clone size: few; D gene: NA; J gene: TRBJ2-2; V gene: TRBV6-2/TRBV6-3; CDR3 DNA: TGTGCCAACAGTTACCGGGCCCGGGGCGTGGAGCTGTTTTTT; CDR3 protein: CANSYRARGVELFF
CDR3 length: 15; clone size: NA; D gene: NA; J gene: TRBJ2-7; V gene: TRBV2; CDR3 DNA: TGTGCGAGCAGGGGGGGCGGCAGCTGGTCCTACGAGCAGTACTTC; CDR3 protein: CASRGGGSWSYEQYF
CDR3 length: 14; clone size: many; D gene: NA; J gene: TRBJ1-3; V gene: TRBV6-5; CDR3 DNA: TGTGCCAGCAGTTACTCGACCCACCCAAACACCATATATTTT; CDR3 protein: CASSYSTHPNTIYF
CDR3 length: 13; clone size: few; D gene: TRBD2; J gene: TRBJ2-3; V gene: TRBV20-1; CDR3 DNA: TGCAGTGCTAGCGGGAGGGCCGACGATACGCAGTATTTT; CDR3 protein: CSASGRADDTQYF
CDR3 length: 16; clone size: many; D gene: TRBD2; J gene: TRBJ2-4; V gene: TRBV18; CDR3 DNA: TGTGCCAGCTCACCCGACCTACCTGCTGCGGGAGGGCTTCAGTACTTC; CDR3 protein: CASSPDLPAAGGLQYF
CDR3 length: 14; clone size: many; D gene: TRBD2; J gene: TRBJ2-7; V gene: TRBV9; CDR3 DNA: TGTGCCAGCAGCCAGGGACTAGATATATACGAGCAGTACTTC; CDR3 protein: CASSQGLDIYEQYF
CDR3 length: 15; clone size: NA; D gene: TRBD2; J gene: TRBJ2-7; V gene: TRBV5-1; CDR3 DNA: TGCGCCAGCAGGTCGGGACTAGCGGGCAGATACGAGCTGTACTTC; CDR3 protein: CASRSGLAGRYELYF
CDR3 length: 14; clone size: NA; D gene: NA; J gene: TRBJ2-1; V gene: TRBV20-1; CDR3 DNA: TGCAGTGCTTCCGGGACTCAGAGGGGGCACGAGCAGTTCTTC; CDR3 protein: CSASGTQRGHEQFF
CDR3 length: 17; clone size: once; D gene: NA; J gene: TRBJ2-1; V gene: TRBV15; CDR3 DNA: TGTGCCACCAGCCTCCCACTAGGGGGGAGGGCCTACAATGAGCAGTTCTTC; CDR3 protein: CATSLPLGGRAYNEQFF
CDR3 length: 14; clone size: many; D gene: NA; J gene: TRBJ2-7; V gene: TRBV6-7; CDR3 DNA: TGTGCCAGCACCCCACGGGTCAGGGGTTACGAGCAGTACTTC; CDR3 protein: CASTPRVRGYEQYF
CDR3 length: 16; clone size: NA; D gene: NA; J gene: TRBJ1-1; V gene: TRBV7-8; CDR3 DNA: TGTGCCAGCATCAAGGACTCAAGGGGGATGAACACTGAAGCTTTCTTT; CDR3 protein: CASIKDSRGMNTEAFF
CDR3 length: 17; clone size: NA; D gene: NA; J gene: TRBJ1-1; V gene: TRBV19; CDR3 DNA: TGTGCCATTACCATCAGTACTACAGTGTCATTGAACACTGAAGCTTTCTTT; CDR3 protein: CAITISTTVSLNTEAFF
CDR3 length: 15; clone size: many; D gene: TRBD1; J gene: TRBJ1-5; V gene: TRBV12-3/TRBV12-4; CDR3 DNA: TGTGCCAGCAGCTCAGGGGGGGGGCGCAATCAGCCCCAGCATTTT; CDR3 protein: CASSSGGGRNQPQHF